These 11 T cell receptor beta chains originate from one sample sequenced in a study of T-cell memory formation after mild COVID-19. In TCRdb, the 5' RACE reads were re-called with MiXCR into one record per CDR3 protein. The sample has fewer than 50,000 distinct CDR3 sequences, 9% to 15% seen once. The sample was PBMCs or a T cell subset sorted from them (not recorded which). These receptors originate from a man between 18 and 29 years old who had mild COVID-19 (a few samples of this study predate the infection). Cell type and time point are not known.

This clonotype was counted many times. This sequence joins TRBV4-3 and TRBJ1-2; possible D gene TRBD1, 6 bases. There are 15 residues in the CDR3. Trimming cost V 7 bases and J 4 bases, with 19 bases left between them. Germline V gives CDR1 LGHNA, CDR2 YSLEER. In nucleotides, the CDR3 is TGCGCCAGCACCCGGCAGGCAGGGGACTCCTATGGCTACACCTTC. The encoded protein is CASTRQAGDSYGYTF.

V gene TRBV12-3 or TRBV12-4 combines with J gene TRBJ1-5, with D possibly matching TRBD1 (5 bases). Trimming pared 5 bases from V and 0 bases from J, leaving 14 bases between. The CDR3 is made up of 16 amino acids. Written as DNA, the CDR3 is TGTGCCAGCAGTACGCAGACAGTGGCTAGCAATCAGCCCCAGCATTTT. This codes for CASSTQTVASNQPQHF.

The chain recombines TRBV6-2 or TRBV6-3 with TRBJ1-2; D is unclear. Germline V lookup: CDR1 MNHEY, CDR2 SVGEGT. Trimming removed 5 bases from V and 4 bases from J, with 11 bases in between. The CDR3 is made up of 13 amino acids. CDR3 residues: CASSPGPSYGYTF. As DNA, the CDR3 is TGTGCCAGCAGTCCTGGCCCCTCCTATGGCTACACCTTC.

V is TRBV7-2 and J is TRBJ1-5; 8 nucleotides match TRBD1. Germline V gives CDR1 SGHTA, CDR2 FQGNSA. The CDR3 has 16 residues. Trimming removed 3 bases from V and 1 base from J; junction bases left unmatched: 5. This CDR3 is CASSFTGGRSNQPQHF. The CDR3 coding sequence is TGTGCCAGCAGCTTCACAGGGGGAAGGAGCAATCAGCCCCAGCATTTT.

In its sample, this clonotype was seen a few times. This chain joins TRBV20-1 and TRBJ2-1; 9 bases align to TRBD2. CDR1 is DFQATT, CDR2 SNEGSKA, per germline (reference sequence). J lost 2 bases, V lost 3 bases, and 8 bases had no gene match. This CDR3 is 16 amino acids long. The CDR3 bases are TGCAGTGCTAGGTGGGGCCAGCGGGGGGCCTACAATGAGCAGTTCTTC. This sequence encodes CSARWGQRGAYNEQFF.

This clonotype was found a few times. The gene calls are TRBV5-1 and TRBJ1-4; D not resolved. V was clipped by 4 bases and J by 5 bases, with 9 bases between them. The germline V gene encodes CDR1 SGHRS and CDR2 YFSETQ. This CDR3 is 13 amino acids long. The CDR3 DNA follows: TGCGCCAGCAGCCACCCGGGAAATGAAAAACTGTTTTTT. It translates to CASSHPGNEKLFF.

This clonotype appeared many times. CDR3 in DNA: TGTGCCAGCAGCTCGCCGACTAGCGGGGGATCCTACGAGCAGTACTTC. Translating gives CASSSPTSGGSYEQYF. The chain combines TRBV7-2 with TRBJ2-7; 12 bases match TRBD2. The germline V gene encodes CDR1 SGHTA and CDR2 FQGNSA. CDR3 length: 16 residues. The trim removed 4 bases at V and 1 base at J, leaving 5 bases unmatched. Variable domain in full (rest from reference TRBV7-2 and TRBJ2-7): GAGVSQSPSNKVTEKGKDVELRCDPISGHTALYWYRQSLGQGLEFLIYFQGNSAPDKSGLPSDRFSAERTGGSVSTLTIQRTQQEDSAVYLCASSSPTSGGSYEQYFGPGTRLTVT.

This clonotype occurred a few times. The CDR3 protein is CASSWTGTWNTEAFF. The CDR3 DNA reads as TGTGCCAGCAGCTGGACCGGGACGTGGAACACTGAAGCTTTCTTT. The V call is TRBV5-6, the J call TRBJ1-1; possible D gene TRBD1, 5 bases. The CDR3 contains 15 residues. With 3 bases removed from V and 1 base from J, the gap between germline ends came to 13 bases. Germline CDR1 and CDR2: SGHDT and YYEEEE.

The chain is built from TRBV2 and TRBJ2-3; D uncertain. The CDR3 spans 14 residues. The germline CDR1 and CDR2 sequences are SNHLY and FYNNEI. V was cut by 2 bases and J by 13 bases, with 19 bases left in between. The CDR3 bases are TGTGCCAGCAGTGAACAGAGCACTTTCGGAGAGGAGTATTTT. Translating it yields CASSEQSTFGEEYF.

The rearrangement links TRBV2 to TRBJ2-2; 7 bases are shared with TRBD2. Germline V gene sequence: CDR1 SNHLY, CDR2 FYNNEI. V dropped 6 bases and J dropped 2; count of bases not matched to a gene: 9. CDR3 length: 16 residues. The CDR3 here is CASRVPGTINTGELFF. As DNA, the CDR3 is TGTGCCAGCAGGGTACCCGGGACTATTAACACCGGGGAGCTGTTTTTT.

This clonotype was recorded many times. This chain joins TRBV7-2 and TRBJ2-7; no clear D. This CDR3 region has 15 residues. Trimming left V 3 bases short and J 4 bases short, with 16 bases between. Germline V gives CDR1 SGHTA, CDR2 FQGNSA. CDR3 DNA: TGTGCCAGCAGCTTTAGTCCCGAGAAAGGGTACGAGCAGTACTTC. Encoded protein: CASSFSPEKGYEQYF.